The present TCR beta chain was sequenced within a study of blood T cell repertoires in COVID-19. About the study: The origin of the acute and convalescent COVID-19 samples was the United States, Italy and Spain. T cells, B-cell-depleted T cells, or PBMCs provided the cDNA or gDNA that served as material.

Per the authors' pipeline: For nucleated cells, counts were estimated from reference gene primer amplification. Repertoires were generated with immunoSEQ multiplex PCR, while TCRdb's copy carries only in-frame clones and drops some. From that table come the V and J calls and clone size; the DNA was used to work out D and trimming. The data contain under 45,000 clones, approximately 86% of them singletons. The TCR originated in a man in his fifties with active COVID-19. The sequencing input was peripheral blood.

Written as DNA, the CDR3 is TGTGCCAGCAGCTTAGCATGGGGTGGAGGAAACATTCAGTACTTC. Encoded protein: CASSLAWGGGNIQYF. The chain couples TRBV7-2 to TRBJ2-4, with D tentatively TRBD2 (5 bases). Trimming removed 0 bases from V and 6 bases from J, with 12 bases in between. The CDR3 has 15 amino acids. Germline loops: CDR1 SGHTA, CDR2 FQGNSA.